The 27 T cell receptor beta chains below all came from one sample that was sequenced in a study of T cell responses to AZD1222 COVID-19 vaccine (dated by TCRdb to the early 2020s). The library came from the immunoSEQ multiplex PCR assay. The table was pulled from immuneACCESS by TCRdb, which kept in-frame rearrangements only. Such tables lose some clones; where checked, under half of the loss comes from unresolved V genes, and the rest has no known cause. The sample contains tens of thousands of clones, 70% to 90% of them found a single time. The ten largest clones capture around 20% of the sample. The time point tag for this specimen amounts to: baseline before first vaccination. The source was peripheral blood, collected on day 0 of AZD1222 vaccination. The receptors come from an adult in good health.

This rearrangement joins TRBV24-1 to TRBJ1-2; D is uncertain. This CDR3 comprises 11 residues. With 3 bases removed from V and 7 bases from J, the gap between germline ends came to 5 bases. CDR1 KGHDR and CDR2 SFDVKD come from the germline V gene. For the CDR3, the DNA is TGTGCCACCAGTGATCTCGGTGGCTACACCTTC. Translated: CATSDLGGYTF.

The V gene is TRBV27, the J gene TRBJ2-3, with D tentatively TRBD2 (6 bases). CDR1 is MNHEY, CDR2 SMNVEV, per germline (reference sequence). The length of the CDR3 is 13 residues. Trimming cost V 0 bases and J 11 bases, with 12 bases left between them. In DNA form, the CDR3 reads TGTGCCAGCAGTTTATCCGGCGGGATGGGGCAGTATTTT. It encodes CASSLSGGMGQYF.

This chain connects TRBV4-2 to TRBJ1-5; no reliable D call. CDR1 is LGHNA, CDR2 YNFKEQ, per germline. CDR3 length equals 15 residues. The V end was cut by 0 bases, the J end by 4 bases, with 10 bases between. The CDR3 spells CASSQEAGRNQPQHF. The CDR3 DNA sequence: TGTGCCAGCAGCCAAGAGGCCGGCCGAAATCAGCCCCAGCATTTT.

The chain couples TRBV2 to TRBJ1-5; perhaps TRBD1 as D (5 bases). Between the trimmed V and J ends, which lost 6 bases and 4 bases, there was a span of 16 bases. The CDR3 spans 15 residues. The germline V gene has CDR1 SNHLY and CDR2 FYNNEI. This CDR3 reads CASRDSGTQNQPQHF. CDR3 DNA sequence: TGTGCCAGCAGAGACTCCGGGACGCAAAATCAGCCCCAGCATTTT.

This rearrangement joins TRBV2 to TRBJ1-1; D perhaps matches TRBD1 (6 bases). The V end was cut by 11 bases, the J end by 8 bases, with 18 bases between. This CDR3 has 12 residues. Per the germline V gene, CDR1 is SNHLY and CDR2 is FYNNEI. CDR3 DNA: TGTGCCGGTAAGACAGGACCTAGCGAAGCTTTCTTT. Translation: CAGKTGPSEAFF. The full variable domain, with the rest looked up from reference TRBV2 and TRBJ1-1, is EPEVTQTPSHQVTQMGQEVILRCVPISNHLYFYWYRQILGQKVEFLVSFYNNEISEKSEIFDDQFSVERPDGSNFTLKIRSTKLEDSAMYFCAGKTGPSEAFFGQGTRLTVV.

V gene TRBV5-1 combines with J gene TRBJ1-1; D uncertain. This CDR3 contains 13 residues. The V gene lost 1 base and the J gene lost 8 bases, with 12 bases spanning the gap. Germline values: CDR1 SGHRS, CDR2 YFSETQ. The CDR3 region is CASSLSGEGEAFF. Here the CDR3 DNA reads TGCGCCAGCAGCTTGTCGGGAGAGGGAGAAGCTTTCTTT.

The V call is TRBV5-1, the J call TRBJ2-5; 8 nucleotides agree with TRBD2. CDR1 and CDR2 from the germline V gene are SGHRS and YFSETQ. This CDR3 has 17 amino acids. V shed 3 bases, J shed 2 bases, and the junction held 12 bases outside the gene matches. The CDR3 coding sequence is TGCGCCAGCAGCTCGTCCACGACTAGCGCGGGGCAAGAGACCCAGTACTTC. Its translation is CASSSSTTSAGQETQYF.

This clone was counted only a few times. The chain links TRBV6-1 to TRBJ1-2; TRBD1 agrees at 7 bases. CDR3 length: 15 amino acids. Germline lookup yields CDR1 MNHNS and CDR2 SASEGT. With 2 bases clipped from V and 7 bases from J, the junction kept 10 bases outside the gene matches. This CDR3 is CASSEIWTGRVGYTF. In DNA form, the CDR3 reads TGTGCCAGCAGTGAAATTTGGACAGGTCGAGTTGGCTACACCTTC.

In this sample, this clone turned up once. This rearrangement joins TRBV9 to TRBJ2-3; maybe TRBD1 (5 bases). Trimming left V 0 bases short and J 4 bases short, with 15 bases between. This CDR3 region has 16 residues. Germline lookup yields CDR1 SGDLS and CDR2 YYNGEE. CDR3 amino acids: CASSVAVSVGADTQYF. CDR3 in DNA: TGTGCCAGCAGCGTAGCAGTCAGCGTAGGGGCAGATACGCAGTATTTT.

V is TRBV9 and J is TRBJ2-2, with D perhaps given as TRBD1 or TRBD2 (7 bases each). Germline CDR1 reads SGDLS; CDR2 reads YYNGEE. The CDR3 is made up of 16 amino acids. V was pared by 4 bases and J by 5 bases, with 18 bases between. In DNA, the CDR3 is TGTGCCAGCAGCAAAGGGGAGGGGGCGCGGACCGGGGAGCTGTTTTTT. It yields the protein CASSKGEGARTGELFF.

This clone was picked up a small number of times. The chain employs TRBV11-2 and TRBJ2-7, with a tentative D call TRBD1 (6 bases). The CDR3 loop spans 12 amino acids. CDR1 and CDR2 from the germline V gene are SGHAT and FQNNGV. Trimming left V 5 bases short and J 3 bases short, with 8 bases between. CDR3 in DNA: TGTGCCAGCAGCCGGACAGTCTACGAGCAGTACTTC. As protein: CASSRTVYEQYF.

This chain joins TRBV6-2 or TRBV6-3 and TRBJ2-7; TRBD1 matches 8 bases. Germline CDR1 reads MNHEY; CDR2 reads SVGEGT. The CDR3 loop spans 16 amino acids. The junction had 6 bases not matched to a gene; V was cut back by 0 bases and J by 2 bases. CDR3 coding DNA: TGTGCCAGCAGTTACTCCCTGGACAGGGTGGCCTACGAGCAGTACTTC. The encoded protein is CASSYSLDRVAYEQYF.

This chain links TRBV5-4 with TRBJ2-3, with 8 bases aligning to TRBD1. Germline-derived CDR1 and CDR2 are SGHNT and YYREEE (reference sequence). With V trimmed by 2 bases and J by 6 bases, 8 bases remained unmatched. The CDR3 is made up of 15 amino acids. The DNA for the CDR3 is TGTGCCAGCAGCTTCACAGGGGGTATACGGGATACGCAGTATTTT. This codes for CASSFTGGIRDTQYF.

A few counts support this clone. The J gene is TRBJ1-2, the V gene TRBV29-1; the match to TRBD1 covers 7 bases. The length of the CDR3 is 13 residues. Per germline, CDR1 SQVTM and CDR2 ANQGSEA. Unmatched junction bases numbered 8, after V lost 6 bases and J lost 4 bases. CDR3 residues: CSVQGGEGYGYTF. In DNA, the CDR3 is TGCAGCGTCCAAGGGGGCGAGGGCTATGGCTACACCTTC.

This clone was observed once. This chain joins TRBV10-1 and TRBJ2-7; D not resolved. V was clipped by 2 bases and J by 7 bases, with 9 bases between them. The length of the CDR3 is 12 residues. Germline-derived CDR1 and CDR2 are WNHNN and SYGVQD (reference sequence). The CDR3 is CASSETYGEQYF. CDR3 coding DNA: TGCGCCAGCAGTGAGACATACGGGGAGCAGTACTTC.

The chain joins TRBV19 to TRBJ1-3; the D is unclear. Germline V gene lookup returns CDR1 LNHDA and CDR2 SQIVND (reference sequence). The CDR3 spans 15 residues. With 2 bases removed from V and 5 bases from J, the gap between germline ends came to 13 bases. In nucleotides, the CDR3 is TGTGCCAGTAGTATACGGAGGGAAGAGAGAAACACCATATATTTT. Protein sequence: CASSIRREERNTIYF. Using reference TRBV19 and TRBJ1-3 for the parts outside the CDR3, the full variable domain is DGGITQSPKYLFRKEGQNVTLSCEQNLNHDAMYWYRQDPGQGLRLIYYSQIVNDFQKGDIAEGYSVSREKKESFPLTVTSAQKNPTAFYLCASSIRREERNTIYFGEGSWLTVV.

The chain has TRBV29-1 and TRBJ2-7; tentative D call: TRBD1 (6 bases). Germline lookup yields CDR1 SQVTM and CDR2 ANQGSEA. Deletions cut 6 bases from V and 3 bases from J, with 9 bases between. CDR3 length equals 11 residues. In DNA, the CDR3 is TGCAGCGTCCAGGACAGCTACGAGCAGTACTTC. This gives the protein CSVQDSYEQYF.

As DNA, the CDR3 is TGTGCCAGCAGCTTAGTAGGGGGGGACGAGCAGTACTTC. This encodes CASSLVGGDEQYF. This chain connects TRBV7-7 to TRBJ2-7; a possible D gene is TRBD2 (7 bases). This CDR3 region has 13 residues. Per the germline V gene, CDR1 is SSHAT and CDR2 is FNYEAQ (reference sequence). With 1 base removed from V and 5 bases from J, the gap between germline ends came to 9 bases.

This chain connects TRBV23-1 to TRBJ1-5; D is ambiguous. TRBV23-1 is labeled an ORF, and its function is uncertain. The CDR3 runs to 18 residues. The V end was cut by 0 bases, the J end by 4 bases, with 19 bases between. CDR3 in DNA: TGCGCCAGCAGTCAATCTCCTCGGGGTTGGAAGAAGAATCAGCCCCAGCATTTT. It translates to CASSQSPRGWKKNQPQHF.

The table lists this clone with a count of one. The chain employs TRBV6-1 and TRBJ2-5; D is undetermined. This CDR3 has 13 amino acids. Trimming stripped 2 bases from V and 5 bases from J, with 9 bases between. The germline CDR1 and CDR2 sequences are MNHNS and SASEGT. The CDR3, as DNA: TGTGCCAGCAGTGAAAATTATGGGGAGACCCAGTACTTC. This codes for CASSENYGETQYF.

The genes are TRBV16 and TRBJ1-2; D is uncertain. The CDR3 sequence is 14 residues long. V shed 0 bases and J shed 6 bases, with 11 bases lying between them. The germline CDR1 and CDR2 sequences are KGHSY and FQNENV. CDR3 loop: CASSQSNGGDGYTF. In DNA form, the CDR3 reads TGTGCCAGCAGCCAATCGAACGGCGGCGATGGCTACACCTTC.

This chain connects TRBV6-5 to TRBJ2-1; TRBD2 is a possible D gene (6 bases). Trimming pared 5 bases from V and 6 bases from J, leaving 8 bases between. The germline V gene has CDR1 MNHEY and CDR2 SVGAGI. CDR3 size: 12 residues. CDR3 DNA: TGTGCCAGCAGTCTTAGCGGCAATGAGCAGTTCTTC. Translating it yields CASSLSGNEQFF.

The rearrangement uses TRBV5-5 and TRBJ2-7, with D hard to call. The CDR3 is 15 residues long. Germline V gene sequence: CDR1 SGHKS, CDR2 YYEKEE (reference sequence). The ends were cut back, 1 base at V and 3 bases at J, with 14 bases in the middle. The CDR3: CASSLTFGGDYEQYF. The DNA for the CDR3 is TGTGCCAGCAGCTTGACTTTCGGCGGAGACTACGAGCAGTACTTC. The whole variable domain, filled in from reference TRBV5-5 and TRBJ2-7, reads DAGVTQSPTHLIKTRGQQVTLRCSPISGHKSVSWYQQVLGQGPQFIFQYYEKEERGRGNFPDRFSARQFPNYSSELNVNALLLGDSALYLCASSLTFGGDYEQYFGPGTRLTVT.

This rearrangement joins TRBV11-1 to TRBJ2-7; 9 bases match TRBD1. V dropped 3 bases and J dropped 5; count of bases not matched to a gene: 11. CDR1 is SGHAT and CDR2 is FQDESV in the germline V gene (reference sequence). The CDR3 is 16 residues long. The CDR3, as DNA: TGTGCCAGCAGCTTTATATGGGACAGGGAATACCACGAGCAGTACTTC. Translated: CASSFIWDREYHEQYF.

This clone was seen just once. In DNA, the CDR3 is TGCGCCAGCAGCTTGGTACAGACGTACCAAGAGACCCAGTACTTC. Its protein is CASSLVQTYQETQYF. V and J are TRBV5-1 and TRBJ2-5; no clear D. The CDR3 sequence is 15 residues long. The V end lost 0 bases, the J end lost 0 bases, and 9 bases lay between the germline ends. The V gene's germline CDR1 is SGHRS and CDR2 YFSETQ.

V usage is TRBV5-4 and J usage is TRBJ2-7, with 7 bases identical to TRBD1. The CDR3 is 16 residues long. Germline V gene lookup returns CDR1 SGHNT and CDR2 YYREEE (reference sequence). With 1 base clipped from V and 3 bases from J, the junction kept 10 bases outside the gene matches. The CDR3 DNA is TGTGCCAGCAGCTTGACGACAGGGAAATTAATCTACGAGCAGTACTTC. As protein: CASSLTTGKLIYEQYF.

This chain links TRBV7-9 with TRBJ1-2; D not resolved. The V gene lost 1 base and the J gene lost 4 bases, with 10 bases spanning the gap. The CDR3 runs 14 residues. Germline CDR1 SEHNR, CDR2 FQNEAQ (reference sequence). CDR3 residues: CASSLGGISYGYTF. The CDR3 bases are TGTGCCAGCAGCTTAGGTGGGATCAGCTATGGCTACACCTTC.